This T cell receptor beta chain emerged from a study of blood T cell repertoires in COVID-19. Whole-study context: The samples span acute and convalescent COVID-19 from the United States, Italy and Spain. The analysed material was cDNA or gDNA that came from T cells, B-cell-depleted T cells, or PBMCs.

In the original processing: Amplification with reference gene primers provided the estimates of nucleated cell counts. Some clones are missing from TCRdb's copy, which holds only in-frame ones; the method was immunoSEQ multiplex PCR. The D gene and trimming were derived from the DNA, and the V and J assignments and clone size from that table. The table includes about 180,000 clones, around 87% detected once. This clone has only one observation. CDR1 and CDR2 (germline): SGHDT, YYEEEE. CDR3 length: 13 residues. V was pared by 2 bases and J by 6 bases, with 11 bases between. This chain uses TRBV5-6 with TRBJ1-2, with D possibly TRBD1 on 6 matching bases. The sample comprised peripheral blood. This clonotype was sampled from a man between 40 and 49 years old with active or convalescent COVID-19. Here the CDR3 DNA reads TGTGCCAGCAGCTTAGGGGGAAGGGATGGCTACACCTTC. Translating it yields CASSLGGRDGYTF.